This TCR beta chain is drawn from a study of blood T cell repertoires in COVID-19. About the study: Collection of acute and convalescent COVID-19 samples took place in the United States, Italy and Spain. T cells, B-cell-depleted T cells, or PBMCs supplied cDNA or gDNA.

Original handling: Reference gene primer amplification yielded estimated nucleated cell counts. Sequencing used immunoSEQ multiplex PCR; TCRdb keeps in-frame clones, though not all of them. The D gene and trimming were derived from the DNA, and the V and J assignments and clone size from that table. The data contain a few hundred thousand clones, approximately 89% of them singletons. The CDR3 is made up of 15 amino acids. In germline, CDR1 is SGHVS, CDR2 FQNEAQ. V was clipped by 5 bases and J by 5 bases, with 17 bases between them. The sequence was obtained from a woman aged 40 to 50 who had recovered from COVID-19. Sequencing was performed on peripheral blood. The chain couples TRBV7-8 to TRBJ2-3; D is undetermined. The CDR3 nucleotides read TGTGCCAGCAGCACAGACCAGTATGATGGAGATACGCAGTATTTT. Translating it yields CASSTDQYDGDTQYF. Full variable domain (missing parts from reference TRBV7-8 and TRBJ2-3): GAGVSQSPRYKVAKRGQDVALRCDPISGHVSLFWYQQALGQGPEFLTYFQNEAQLDKSGLPSDRFFAERPEGSVSTLKIQRTQQEDSAVYLCASSTDQYDGDTQYFGPGTRLTVL.